The source of this T cell receptor (beta chain) is a study of blood T cell repertoires in COVID-19. In the study overall: Sites across the United States, Italy and Spain contributed samples from acute and convalescent COVID-19.

Those who participated ranged in age from roughly 18 to 90 years and resided in approximately 26 US areas. The assay was immunoSEQ multiplex PCR, and TCRdb's table has in-frame clones only and misses some. The repertoire has about 210,000 clones, approximately 86% of them found once; the top ten carry about 4.6%. Germline V lookup: CDR1 MDHEN, CDR2 SYDVKM. The V and J ends lost 5 bases and 3 bases respectively, with 13 bases between them. This CDR3 spans 14 amino acids. The origin of this receptor is a woman in her twenties or thirties who had been exposed to COVID-19. The V and J genes are TRBV28 and TRBJ1-2; the D gene is possibly TRBD1 (5 bases). The sequenced material came from PBMCs or T cells enriched from blood (not recorded which). In DNA form, the CDR3 reads TGTGCCAGCAGTAAACCAGGGATTCACTATGGCTACACCTTC. Translated, it gives CASSKPGIHYGYTF.